The present entry profiles one TCR beta chain with its context. This record belongs to a study of blood T cell repertoires in COVID-19. Across the study: Sample material is recorded as cDNA or gDNA derived from T cells, B-cell-depleted T cells, or PBMCs.

CDR1 and CDR2 from the germline V gene are SGHNT and YYREEE (reference sequence). The trim removed 5 bases at V and 8 bases at J, leaving 9 bases unmatched. The CDR3 consists of 13 residues. In the original processing: Estimated nucleated cell counts came from reference gene primer amplification. Clones were read by immunoSEQ multiplex PCR, and TCRdb kept only the in-frame ones, dropping some. V, J and clone size reflect that table, while D and trimming were determined from the DNA. The sample has some 670,000 clones, 90% seen once. The specimen was peripheral blood. The chain couples TRBV5-4 to TRBJ1-2, with 7 bases matching TRBD1. This receptor was taken from a woman between 18 and 29 years old with acute or convalescent COVID-19. The CDR3 bases are TGTGCCAGCAGTTTACAGGGGAGTGGGGGCTACACCTTC. Residues: CASSLQGSGGYTF.